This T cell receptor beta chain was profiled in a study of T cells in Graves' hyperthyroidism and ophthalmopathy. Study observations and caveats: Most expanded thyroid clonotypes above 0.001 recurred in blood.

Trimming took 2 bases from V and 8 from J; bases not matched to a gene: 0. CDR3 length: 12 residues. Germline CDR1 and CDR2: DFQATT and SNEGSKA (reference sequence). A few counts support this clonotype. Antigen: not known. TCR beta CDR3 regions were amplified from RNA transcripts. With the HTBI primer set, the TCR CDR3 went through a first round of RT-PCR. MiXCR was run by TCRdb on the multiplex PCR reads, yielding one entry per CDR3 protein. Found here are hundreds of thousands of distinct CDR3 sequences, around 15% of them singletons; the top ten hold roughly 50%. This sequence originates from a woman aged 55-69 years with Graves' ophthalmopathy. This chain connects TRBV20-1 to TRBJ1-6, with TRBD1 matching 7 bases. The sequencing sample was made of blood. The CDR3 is CSARTGDSPLHF. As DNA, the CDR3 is TGCAGTGCTAGAACAGGGGATTCACCCCTCCACTTT.